A selection of T cell receptor beta chains follows, all from one sample in a study of spatial heterogeneity in lung cancer. TCRdb recomputed calls from the 5' RACE reads with MiXCR, one row per CDR3 protein. This sample has tens of thousands of distinct CDR3 sequences; about a fifth occur once, and the top ten carry roughly 6%. The source material was PBMCs, sampled at surgery. The origin of the receptors is a male donor with early-stage non-small cell lung cancer. The CDR3 runs from the conserved cysteine through the conserved F or W. A D gene is named only where the DNA matches it firmly. Size values are once, few and many counts, or a class for expanded clones, and some rows have none.

many,TRBV6-1,.,TRBJ2-7,TGTGCCAGTACCCGGGACCCGAGATACGAGCAGTACTTC,CASTRDPRYEQYF
.,TRBV19,TRBD1,TRBJ1-5,TGTGCCAGTAGTATAGGGGGGACAGCCTATAGCAATCAGCCCCAGCATTTT,CASSIGGTAYSNQPQHF
.,TRBV11-2,.,TRBJ2-4,TGTGTCAGCAGCTCCCGAGACAGCAGCGCCGCCAAAAACATTCAGTACTTC,CVSSSRDSSAAKNIQYF
many,TRBV7-2,TRBD1,TRBJ1-1,TGTGCCAGCAGCTTCGGGACAGGACTATTGAACACTGAAGCTTTCTTT,CASSFGTGLLNTEAFF
few,TRBV19,TRBD1,TRBJ2-3,TGTGCCAGTAGACGACAGGGGCGAGGGGATACGCAGTATTTT,CASRRQGRGDTQYF
.,TRBV12-5,.,TRBJ2-6,TGTGCTAGTGGTTTGTTGCCTAACTCTGGGGCCAACGTCCTGACTTTC,CASGLLPNSGANVLTF
.,TRBV2,.,TRBJ2-7,TGTGCCAGAGGGAACGGCTACGAGCAGTACTTC,CARGNGYEQYF
many,TRBV6-5,.,TRBJ1-5,TGTGCCAGCAGCAGAGAACATGGGCAGCCCCAGCATTTT,CASSREHGQPQHF
.,TRBV27,.,TRBJ1-2,TGTGCCAGCAGTTTAACACAGGCGAACTATGGCTACACCTTC,CASSLTQANYGYTF
.,TRBV24-1,TRBD1,TRBJ1-1,TGTGCCACCAGTTCGGACAGGGGAACTGAAGCTTTCTTT,CATSSDRGTEAFF
medium-sized,TRBV28,TRBD2,TRBJ2-3,TGTGCCAGCAGCCGGGGGGGCGATGGCACAGATACGCAGTATTTT,CASSRGGDGTDTQYF
.,TRBV5-6,.,TRBJ2-5,TGTGCCAGCAGTCGGAGAGGAACCGAGACCCAGTACTTC,CASSRRGTETQYF
.,TRBV19,.,TRBJ1-5,TGTGCCAGTAGTAATCAGGGAGGCAATCAGCCCCAGCATTTT,CASSNQGGNQPQHF
.,TRBV7-9,TRBD1,TRBJ2-6,TGTGCCAGCAGCTCCTACGGACAGGGGACTGGGGCCAACGTCCTGACTTTC,CASSSYGQGTGANVLTF
.,TRBV20-1,.,TRBJ1-1,TGCAGTGCTAGAGATCGGGGGATGAACACTGAAGCTTTCTTT,CSARDRGMNTEAFF
.,TRBV11-2,.,TRBJ1-1,TGTGCCAGCAGCGCCTGGACGAACACTGAAGCTTTCTTT,CASSAWTNTEAFF
.,TRBV27,.,TRBJ2-2,TGTGCCAGCAGTTACCCAGGGGAGCGGGGGAACACCGGGGAGCTGTTTTTT,CASSYPGERGNTGELFF
few,TRBV11-2,TRBD2,TRBJ2-1,TGTGCCAGCAGCTTAGTGAGAGGATTAACTAGCGGGAGGGGCTATGAGCAGTTCTTC,CASSLVRGLTSGRGYEQFF
.,TRBV5-1,.,TRBJ2-1,TGCGCCAGCCTCTCTCAATCGAATGAGCAGTTCTTC,CASLSQSNEQFF
few,TRBV5-1,.,TRBJ1-6,TGCGCCAGCAGCTTGGGCCTGAATTCACCCCTCCACTTT,CASSLGLNSPLHF
few,TRBV28,.,TRBJ1-5,TGTGCCAGCACTGAACAGGTTTACCAGCCCCAGCATTTT,CASTEQVYQPQHF
.,TRBV29-1,TRBD1,TRBJ2-1,TGCAGCGTTAGGGACAGTCCGGGTGAGCAGTTCTTC,CSVRDSPGEQFF
many,TRBV28,.,TRBJ1-4,TGTGCCAGCAGTTTATGGACGACTAATGAAAAACTGTTTTTT,CASSLWTTNEKLFF
.,TRBV9,TRBD2,TRBJ2-3,TGTGCCAGCAGCGTAGGGACTAGCGGAAGCACAGATACGCAGTATTTT,CASSVGTSGSTDTQYF
.,TRBV28,TRBD2,TRBJ2-7,TGTGCCAGCTCTAGAGGGGGACTAGCGGGAGTAGAGCAGTACTTC,CASSRGGLAGVEQYF
few,TRBV5-6,.,TRBJ2-7,TGTGCCAGCAGCTTGGTAGGGCAGGGAAGCCCCTACGAGCAGTACTTC,CASSLVGQGSPYEQYF
few,TRBV28,.,TRBJ2-7,TGTGCCAGCAGTTTATCAGGGTCCGAGGACGAGCAGTACTTC,CASSLSGSEDEQYF
.,TRBV29-1,.,TRBJ2-5,TGCAGCGTTGAAGATTCCAGGTTCCAAGAGACCCAGTACTTC,CSVEDSRFQETQYF
many,TRBV27,.,TRBJ2-1,TGTGCCAGCCGTTTTGGGAGCTCCTACAATGAGCAGTTCTTC,CASRFGSSYNEQFF
many,TRBV28,TRBD2,TRBJ2-7,TGTGCCAGCAGTGGGATAGAGGGACTACCCTACGAGCAGTACTTC,CASSGIEGLPYEQYF
.,TRBV20-1,TRBD2,TRBJ2-1,TGCAGTGCTATTTCTAGCGGGCTCTCCTACAATGAGCAGTTCTTC,CSAISSGLSYNEQFF
many,TRBV28,.,TRBJ1-6,TGTGCCAGCAGGCCGAGCAATTCACCCCTCCACTTT,CASRPSNSPLHF
few,TRBV12-3/TRBV12-4,.,TRBJ2-3,TGTGCCAGCAGTCCCGGACACCCAACAGATACGCAGTATTTT,CASSPGHPTDTQYF
few,TRBV9,.,TRBJ2-3,TGTGCCAGCAGCGTATCGGGAGATACGCAGTATTTT,CASSVSGDTQYF
.,TRBV28,.,TRBJ2-7,TGTGCCAGCAGTTTATATGGCGAGCAGTACTTC,CASSLYGEQYF
.,TRBV4-3,.,TRBJ1-1,TGCGCCAGCAGCCAAGATTGGGCGGAGAACACTGAAGCTTTCTTT,CASSQDWAENTEAFF
many,TRBV28,TRBD2,TRBJ2-5,TGTGCCAGCAGTTTTCCTCGGTTAGGCGGGGGAAAAGAGACCCAGTACTTC,CASSFPRLGGGKETQYF
many,TRBV10-3,.,TRBJ2-7,TGTGCCATCAGTGAGTCGAAAAGGAGGTCAATCTACGAGCAGTACTTC,CAISESKRRSIYEQYF
few,TRBV5-1,.,TRBJ2-6,TGCGCCAGCAGTTCGACCACCACGTCTGGGGCCAACGTCCTGACTTTC,CASSSTTTSGANVLTF
many,TRBV5-4,.,TRBJ2-3,TGTGCCAGCAGCCCCGGGGGAGATACGCAGTATTTT,CASSPGGDTQYF
few,TRBV20-1,TRBD1,TRBJ1-4,TGCAGTGCTAGAGAGCCGACAGGGGAGGAAAAACTGTTTTTT,CSAREPTGEEKLFF
few,TRBV19,.,TRBJ2-2,TGTGCCAGTAGTATAGCCTGGGGCAGAGCGGCCGGGGAGCTGTTTTTT,CASSIAWGRAAGELFF
few,TRBV6-2/TRBV6-3,TRBD1,TRBJ1-6,TGTGCCAGCAGCGACAGGGGGCAATATAATTCACCCCTCCACTTT,CASSDRGQYNSPLHF
.,TRBV7-9,.,TRBJ1-1,TGTGCCAGCAGCTTAGGACCTCAGGAAAACACTGAAGCTTTCTTT,CASSLGPQENTEAFF
few,TRBV7-3,.,TRBJ2-1,TGTGCCAGCAGCTTAACTATCTCAGGGCACGGCGAGCAGTTCTTC,CASSLTISGHGEQFF